The clone carrying this TCR beta chain was counted at least ten times. Its specificity is unknown. The record originates from a study of neurological immune-mediated disorders. Turning to the study itself: Relapsing-remitting forms accounted for 31 of the 34 multiple sclerosis patients and secondary progressive forms for 3.

Study-level points and caveats: No expanded-clone CDR3 amino acid sequence recurred across subjects, suggesting private TCR-beta repertoires.

Unsorted libraries were prepared from 2 million PBMCs that had been stored at -80 C. A 10-nucleotide random UMI tagged transcripts in template-switch 5'RACE cDNA synthesis. Each CDR3 protein is one row after TCRdb ran MiXCR on the 5' RACE reads. The sample has approximately 86,000 distinct CDR3 sequences, roughly 2.6% seen once. Material: PBMCs. The origin of this receptor is a woman younger than 45 with multiple sclerosis.

The CDR3 protein is CSARDPLATNEQFF. CDR3 nucleotides: TGCAGTGCTAGAGATCCCCTAGCGACCAATGAGCAGTTCTTC. V gene TRBV20-1 combines with J gene TRBJ2-1; tentatively, D is TRBD2 (6 bases). The V gene lost 0 bases and the J gene lost 6 bases, with 12 bases spanning the gap. This CDR3 region has 14 residues. Germline assignment: CDR1 DFQATT and CDR2 SNEGSKA (reference sequence).